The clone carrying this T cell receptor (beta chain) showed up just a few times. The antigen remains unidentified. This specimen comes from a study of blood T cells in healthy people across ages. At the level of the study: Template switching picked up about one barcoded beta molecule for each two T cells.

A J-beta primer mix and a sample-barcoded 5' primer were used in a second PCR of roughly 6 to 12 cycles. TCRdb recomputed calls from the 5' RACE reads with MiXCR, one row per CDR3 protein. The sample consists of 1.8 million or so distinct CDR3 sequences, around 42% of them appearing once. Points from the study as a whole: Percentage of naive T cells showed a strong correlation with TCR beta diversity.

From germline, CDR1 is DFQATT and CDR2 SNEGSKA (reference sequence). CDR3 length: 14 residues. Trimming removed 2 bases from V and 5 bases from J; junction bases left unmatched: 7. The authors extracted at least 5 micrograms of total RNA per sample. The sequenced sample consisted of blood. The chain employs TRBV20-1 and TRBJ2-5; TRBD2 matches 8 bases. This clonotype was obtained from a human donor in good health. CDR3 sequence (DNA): TGCAGTGCTAGAATTAGCGGGGCAGGGGAGACCCAGTACTTC. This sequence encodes CSARISGAGETQYF.